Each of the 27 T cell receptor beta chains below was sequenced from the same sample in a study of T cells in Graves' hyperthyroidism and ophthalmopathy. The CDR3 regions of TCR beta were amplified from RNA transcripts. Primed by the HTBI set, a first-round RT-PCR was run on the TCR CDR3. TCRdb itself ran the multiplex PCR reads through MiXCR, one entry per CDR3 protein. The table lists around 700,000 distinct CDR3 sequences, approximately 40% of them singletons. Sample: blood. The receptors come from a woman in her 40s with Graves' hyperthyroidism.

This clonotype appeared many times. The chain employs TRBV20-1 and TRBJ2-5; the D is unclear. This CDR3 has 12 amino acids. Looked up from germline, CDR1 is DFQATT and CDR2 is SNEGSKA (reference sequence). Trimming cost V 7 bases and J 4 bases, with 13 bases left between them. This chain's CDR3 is CSVRTSRETQYF. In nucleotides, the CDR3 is TGCAGTGTTCGGACCAGCCGAGAGACCCAGTACTTC.

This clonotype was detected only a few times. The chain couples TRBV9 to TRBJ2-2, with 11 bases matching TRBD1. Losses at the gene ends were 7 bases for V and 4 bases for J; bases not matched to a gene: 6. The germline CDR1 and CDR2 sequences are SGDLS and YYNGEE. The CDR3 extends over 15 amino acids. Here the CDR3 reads CASLTGTGGTGELFF. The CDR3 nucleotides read TGTGCCAGCTTAACCGGGACAGGGGGCACCGGGGAGCTGTTTTTT.

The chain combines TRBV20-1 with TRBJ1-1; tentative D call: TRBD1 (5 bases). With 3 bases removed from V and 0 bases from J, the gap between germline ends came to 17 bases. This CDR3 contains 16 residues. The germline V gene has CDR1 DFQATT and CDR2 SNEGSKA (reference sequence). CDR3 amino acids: CSARTTGQDMNTEAFF. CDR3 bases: TGCAGTGCTAGGACCACGGGGCAGGACATGAACACTGAAGCTTTCTTT.

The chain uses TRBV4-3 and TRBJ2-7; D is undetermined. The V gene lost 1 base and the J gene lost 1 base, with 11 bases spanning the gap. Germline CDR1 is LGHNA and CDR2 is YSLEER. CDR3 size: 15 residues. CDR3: CASSQAPGFSYEQYF. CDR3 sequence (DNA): TGCGCCAGCAGCCAAGCCCCCGGATTTTCCTACGAGCAGTACTTC.

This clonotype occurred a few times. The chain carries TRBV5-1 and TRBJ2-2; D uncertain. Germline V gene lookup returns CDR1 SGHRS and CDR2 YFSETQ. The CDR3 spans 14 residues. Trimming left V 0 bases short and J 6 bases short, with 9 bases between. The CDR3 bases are TGCGCCAGCAGCTTGGAGTACAGTCCCGGGGAGCTGTTTTTT. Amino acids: CASSLEYSPGELFF.

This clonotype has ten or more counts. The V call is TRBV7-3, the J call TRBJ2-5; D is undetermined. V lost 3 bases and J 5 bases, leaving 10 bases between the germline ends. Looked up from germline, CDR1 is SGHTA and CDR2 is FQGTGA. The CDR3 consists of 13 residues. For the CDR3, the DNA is TGTGCCAGCAGCTTCGGCGTGGCGGAGACCCAGTACTTC. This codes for CASSFGVAETQYF.

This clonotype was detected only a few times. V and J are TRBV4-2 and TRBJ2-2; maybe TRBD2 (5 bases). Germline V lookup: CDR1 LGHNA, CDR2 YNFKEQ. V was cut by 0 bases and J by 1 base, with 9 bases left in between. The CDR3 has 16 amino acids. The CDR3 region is CASSQDWRLNTGELFF. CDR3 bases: TGTGCCAGCAGCCAAGATTGGAGGCTGAACACCGGGGAGCTGTTTTTT.

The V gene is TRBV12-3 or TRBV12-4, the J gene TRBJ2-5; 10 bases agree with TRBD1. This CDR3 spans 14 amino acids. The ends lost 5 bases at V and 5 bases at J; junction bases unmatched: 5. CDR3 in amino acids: CASSRQGAGETQYF. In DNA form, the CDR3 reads TGTGCCAGCAGTCGACAGGGGGCCGGGGAGACCCAGTACTTC.

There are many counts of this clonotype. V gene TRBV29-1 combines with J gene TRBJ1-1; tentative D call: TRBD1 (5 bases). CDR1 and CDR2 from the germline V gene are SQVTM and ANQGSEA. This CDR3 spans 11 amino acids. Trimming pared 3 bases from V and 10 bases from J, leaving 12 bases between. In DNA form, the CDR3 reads TGCAGCGTTGAGGGGCCCGGGGCAGCTTTCTTT. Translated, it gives CSVEGPGAAFF.

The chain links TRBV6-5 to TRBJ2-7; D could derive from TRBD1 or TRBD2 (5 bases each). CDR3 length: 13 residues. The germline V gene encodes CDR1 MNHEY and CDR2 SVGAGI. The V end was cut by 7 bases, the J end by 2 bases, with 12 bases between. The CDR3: CASTGTDAYEQYF. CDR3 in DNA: TGTGCCAGCACGGGGACGGATGCCTACGAGCAGTACTTC.

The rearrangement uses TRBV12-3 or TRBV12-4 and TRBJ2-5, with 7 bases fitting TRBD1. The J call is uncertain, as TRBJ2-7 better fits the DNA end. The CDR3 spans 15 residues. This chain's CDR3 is CASSSRQGHAYEQYF. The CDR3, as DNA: TGTGCCAGCAGTAGCCGACAGGGCCATGCTTACGAGCAGTACTTC.

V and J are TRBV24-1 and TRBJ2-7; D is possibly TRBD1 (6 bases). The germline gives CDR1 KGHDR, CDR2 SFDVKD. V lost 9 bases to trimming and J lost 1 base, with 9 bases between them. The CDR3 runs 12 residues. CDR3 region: CATLDRSYEQYF. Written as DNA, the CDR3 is TGTGCCACCTTGGACAGATCCTACGAGCAGTACTTC.

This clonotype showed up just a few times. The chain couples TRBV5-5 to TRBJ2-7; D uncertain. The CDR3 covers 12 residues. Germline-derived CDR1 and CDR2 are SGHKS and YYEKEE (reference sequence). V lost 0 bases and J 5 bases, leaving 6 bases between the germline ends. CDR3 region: CASSLALNEQYF. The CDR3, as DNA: TGTGCCAGCAGCTTGGCTCTAAACGAGCAGTACTTC. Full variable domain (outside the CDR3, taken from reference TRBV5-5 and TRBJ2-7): DAGVTQSPTHLIKTRGQQVTLRCSPISGHKSVSWYQQVLGQGPQFIFQYYEKEERGRGNFPDRFSARQFPNYSSELNVNALLLGDSALYLCASSLALNEQYFGPGTRLTVT.

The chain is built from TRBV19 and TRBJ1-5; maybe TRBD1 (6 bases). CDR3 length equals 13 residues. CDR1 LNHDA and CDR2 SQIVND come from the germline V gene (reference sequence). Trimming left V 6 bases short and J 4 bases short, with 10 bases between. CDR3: CASRKGGNQPQHF. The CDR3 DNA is TGTGCCAGTAGGAAGGGGGGAAATCAGCCCCAGCATTTT.

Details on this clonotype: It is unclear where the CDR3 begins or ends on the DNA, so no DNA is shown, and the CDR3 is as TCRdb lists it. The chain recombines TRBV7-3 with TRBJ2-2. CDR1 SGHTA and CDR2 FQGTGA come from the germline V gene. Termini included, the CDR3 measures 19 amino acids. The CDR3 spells CASSFYICSAPENTGELFF.

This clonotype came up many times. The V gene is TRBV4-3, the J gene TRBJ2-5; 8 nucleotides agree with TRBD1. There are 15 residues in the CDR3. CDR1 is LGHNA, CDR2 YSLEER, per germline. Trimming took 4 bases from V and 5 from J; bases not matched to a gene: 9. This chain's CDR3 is CASSPWSGGRETQYF. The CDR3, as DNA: TGCGCCAGCAGCCCCTGGTCAGGGGGCAGGGAGACCCAGTACTTC.

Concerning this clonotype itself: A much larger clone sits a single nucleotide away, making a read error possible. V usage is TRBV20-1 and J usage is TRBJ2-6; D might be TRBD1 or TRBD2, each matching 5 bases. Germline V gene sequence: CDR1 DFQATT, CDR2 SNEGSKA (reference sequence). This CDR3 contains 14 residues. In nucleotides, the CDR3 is TGCAGTGCTAGCGAGGGCTCTGGGGCCCACGTCCTGACTTTC. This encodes CSASEGSGAHVLTF.

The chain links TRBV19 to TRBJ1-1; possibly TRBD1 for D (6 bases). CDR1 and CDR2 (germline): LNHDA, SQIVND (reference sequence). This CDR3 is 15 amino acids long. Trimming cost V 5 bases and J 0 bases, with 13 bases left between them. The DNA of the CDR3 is TGTGCCAGTAGTCCCGCCGGGACACTGAACACTGAAGCTTTCTTT. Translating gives CASSPAGTLNTEAFF.

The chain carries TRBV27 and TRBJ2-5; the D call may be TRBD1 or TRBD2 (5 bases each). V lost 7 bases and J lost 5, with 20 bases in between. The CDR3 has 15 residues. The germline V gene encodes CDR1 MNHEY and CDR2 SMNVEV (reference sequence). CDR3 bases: TGTGCCAGCACTAAATATTGGGGTGGGGACGAGACCCAGTACTTC. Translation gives CASTKYWGGDETQYF.

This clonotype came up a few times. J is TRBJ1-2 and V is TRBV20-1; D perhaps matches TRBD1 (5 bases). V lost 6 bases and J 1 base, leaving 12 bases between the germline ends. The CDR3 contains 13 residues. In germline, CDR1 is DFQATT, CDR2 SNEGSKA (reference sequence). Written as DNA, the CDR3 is TGCAGTGCAGAAAACAGGCGTAACTATGGCTACACCTTC. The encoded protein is CSAENRRNYGYTF.

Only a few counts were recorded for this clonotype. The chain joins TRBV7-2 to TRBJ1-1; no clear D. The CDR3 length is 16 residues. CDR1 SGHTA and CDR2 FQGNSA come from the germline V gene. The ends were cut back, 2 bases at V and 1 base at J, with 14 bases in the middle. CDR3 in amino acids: CASSLPGPPGNTEAFF. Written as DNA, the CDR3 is TGTGCCAGCAGCTTACCCGGGCCCCCGGGGAACACTGAAGCTTTCTTT.

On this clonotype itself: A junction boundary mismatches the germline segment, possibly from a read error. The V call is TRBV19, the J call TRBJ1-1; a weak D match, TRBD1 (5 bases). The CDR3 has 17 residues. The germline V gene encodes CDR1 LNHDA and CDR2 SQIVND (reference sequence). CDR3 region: CASGIVWRLTESTEAFF. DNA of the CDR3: TGTGCCAGTGGTATAGTCTGGAGACTGACAGAGAGCACTGAAGCTTTCTTT.

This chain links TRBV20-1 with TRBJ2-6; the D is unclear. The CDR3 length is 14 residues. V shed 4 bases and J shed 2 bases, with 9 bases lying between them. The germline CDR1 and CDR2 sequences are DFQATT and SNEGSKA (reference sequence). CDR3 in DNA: TGCAGTGCTATTGGAGTGGCTGGGGCCAACGTCCTGACTTTC. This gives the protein CSAIGVAGANVLTF.

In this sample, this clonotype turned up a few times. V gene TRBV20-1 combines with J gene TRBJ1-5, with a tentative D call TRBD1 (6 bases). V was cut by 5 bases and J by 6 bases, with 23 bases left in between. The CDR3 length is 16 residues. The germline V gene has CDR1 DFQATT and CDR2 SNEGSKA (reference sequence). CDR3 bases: TGCAGTGCTGCCCCCGACGACCACAGGGCGGTTCAGCCCCAGCATTTT. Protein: CSAAPDDHRAVQPQHF.

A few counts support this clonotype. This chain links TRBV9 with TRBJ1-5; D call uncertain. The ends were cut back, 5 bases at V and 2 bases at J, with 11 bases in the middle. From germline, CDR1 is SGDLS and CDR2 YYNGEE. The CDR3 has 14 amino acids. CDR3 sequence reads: CASSPTWGNQPQHF. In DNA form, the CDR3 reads TGTGCCAGCAGTCCAACATGGGGCAATCAGCCCCAGCATTTT.

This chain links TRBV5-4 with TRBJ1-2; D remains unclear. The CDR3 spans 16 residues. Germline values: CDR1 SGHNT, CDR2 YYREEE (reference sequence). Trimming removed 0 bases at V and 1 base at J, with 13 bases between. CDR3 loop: CASSLGSPVGNYGYTF. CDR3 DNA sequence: TGTGCCAGCAGCTTGGGGTCTCCGGTGGGTAACTATGGCTACACCTTC.

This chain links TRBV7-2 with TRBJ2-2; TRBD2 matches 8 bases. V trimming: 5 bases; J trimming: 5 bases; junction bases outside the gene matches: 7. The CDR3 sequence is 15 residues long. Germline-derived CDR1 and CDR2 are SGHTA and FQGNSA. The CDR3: CASSQGGGWTGELFF. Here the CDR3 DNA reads TGTGCCAGCAGCCAAGGCGGGGGGTGGACCGGGGAGCTGTTTTTT. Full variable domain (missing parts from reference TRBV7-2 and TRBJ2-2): GAGVSQSPSNKVTEKGKDVELRCDPISGHTALYWYRQSLGQGLEFLIYFQGNSAPDKSGLPSDRFSAERTGGSVSTLTIQRTQQEDSAVYLCASSQGGGWTGELFFGEGSRLTVL.